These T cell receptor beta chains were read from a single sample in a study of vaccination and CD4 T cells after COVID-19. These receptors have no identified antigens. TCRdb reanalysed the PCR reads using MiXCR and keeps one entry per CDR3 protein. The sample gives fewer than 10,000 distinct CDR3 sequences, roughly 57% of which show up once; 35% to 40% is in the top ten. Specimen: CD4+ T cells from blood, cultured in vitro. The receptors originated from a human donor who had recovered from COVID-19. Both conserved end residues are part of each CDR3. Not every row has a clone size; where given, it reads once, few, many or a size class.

cdr3_aa: CASSMAGTTINYGYTF
v_call: TRBV19
clone_size: few
j_call: TRBJ1-2

cdr3_aa: CASSSGDRDTGELFF
v_call: TRBV27
clone_size: medium-sized
j_call: TRBJ2-2

cdr3_aa: CASSPPLLNWINTGELFF
v_call: TRBV27
clone_size: NA
j_call: TRBJ2-2

cdr3_aa: CSASPRGRGNTIYF
v_call: TRBV20-1
clone_size: NA
j_call: TRBJ1-3

cdr3_aa: CASSPLRTVYEGQYF
v_call: TRBV12-3/TRBV12-4
clone_size: NA
j_call: TRBJ2-7

cdr3_aa: CASSRPGLAGGSEQFF
v_call: TRBV6-2/TRBV6-3
clone_size: NA
j_call: TRBJ2-1

cdr3_aa: CSAVRVADYEQYF
v_call: TRBV20-1
clone_size: few
j_call: TRBJ2-7

cdr3_aa: CASSIVRANYGYTF
v_call: TRBV19
clone_size: NA
j_call: TRBJ1-2

cdr3_aa: CASRSGASYEQYF
v_call: TRBV2
clone_size: NA
j_call: TRBJ2-7

cdr3_aa: CASSPQGLAGTQETQYF
v_call: TRBV11-2
clone_size: NA
j_call: TRBJ2-5

cdr3_aa: CASSQLFRASTDTQYF
v_call: TRBV14
clone_size: NA
j_call: TRBJ2-3

cdr3_aa: CAWGVGGTPRWRVYNEQFF
v_call: TRBV30
clone_size: NA
j_call: TRBJ2-1

cdr3_aa: CASSQDRVAGGFFF
v_call: TRBV4-3
clone_size: NA
j_call: TRBJ2-1

cdr3_aa: CASSQSRDLTTEAFF
v_call: TRBV5-4
clone_size: NA
j_call: TRBJ1-1

cdr3_aa: CASSSGTSGGDQETQYF
v_call: TRBV6-2/TRBV6-3
clone_size: NA
j_call: TRBJ2-5

cdr3_aa: CASSPLSGRGGNGYTF
v_call: TRBV12-3/TRBV12-4
clone_size: NA
j_call: TRBJ1-2

cdr3_aa: CASSFRVEQYF
v_call: TRBV28
clone_size: NA
j_call: TRBJ2-7

cdr3_aa: CSAREQAGRRETQYF
v_call: TRBV20-1
clone_size: few
j_call: TRBJ2-5

cdr3_aa: CASSVDRRAYEQYF
v_call: TRBV2
clone_size: NA
j_call: TRBJ2-7

cdr3_aa: CASKVTYDYNEQFF
v_call: TRBV6-1
clone_size: NA
j_call: TRBJ2-1

cdr3_aa: CAWSGLGDSRNSPLHF
v_call: TRBV30
clone_size: NA
j_call: TRBJ1-6

cdr3_aa: CASSYSQGYGYTF
v_call: TRBV6-2/TRBV6-3
clone_size: few
j_call: TRBJ1-2